Below, one TCR beta chain is given with its context. This entry comes from a study of blood T cell repertoires in COVID-19. Across the whole study: Sites in the United States, Italy and Spain provided acute and convalescent COVID-19 samples.

TCRdb keeps only in-frame clones here, not all; method: immunoSEQ multiplex PCR. The sample lists over 110,000 clones, more than 75% occurring once. Categorization into cohorts depended on clinical history that participants reported. All recovered Cohort 3 donors got two negative PCRs, got clearance, or saw symptom resolution. The CDR3 extends over 15 amino acids. After removal of 6 bases from V and 2 bases from J, the junction contained 7 bases not matched to a gene. CDR1 is MNHEY and CDR2 is SVGAGI in the germline V gene. The sample comprised PBMCs or T cells enriched from blood (not recorded which). The V gene is TRBV6-5, the J gene TRBJ1-1, with 9 nucleotides matching TRBD1. This clonotype was obtained from a man between 60 and 75 years old who had recovered from COVID-19. In DNA form, the CDR3 reads TGTGCCAGCAGCAGCCGGGACAGGGTTAACACTGAAGCTTTCTTT. Residues: CASSSRDRVNTEAFF.